The entry below gives a single T cell receptor beta chain sequence along with its context. This specimen comes from a study of blood T cell repertoires in COVID-19. Overall study: From the United States, Italy and Spain came samples of acute and convalescent COVID-19.

Study processing details: Scientists estimated how many nucleated cells there were by amplifying reference gene primers. Libraries were prepared by immunoSEQ multiplex PCR; TCRdb keeps only in-frame clonotypes and omits some of them. V and J calls and clone size are given by that table; D and trimming were obtained from the DNA. In the table there are 200,000 or so clones, roughly 84% of which are singletons. The CDR3 is made up of 14 amino acids. V lost 8 bases and J lost 9, with 18 bases in between. From germline, CDR1 is SGHRS and CDR2 YFSETQ. The receptor was isolated from a man aged 40-49 years with active or convalescent COVID-19. The sequenced sample was peripheral blood. The chain joins TRBV5-1 to TRBJ1-6; a weak D match, TRBD1 (5 bases). CDR3 nucleotide sequence: TGCGCCAGTTACCCAGGGCTTTCGGGTTCACCCCTCCACTTT. It yields the protein CASYPGLSGSPLHF.